A selection of T cell receptor beta chains follows, all from one sample in a study of blood T cell repertoires in COVID-19. Clones were sequenced by immunoSEQ multiplex PCR, and TCRdb holds only the in-frame ones, with some missing. The profile shows roughly 120,000 clones, about 87% of them singletons. The sample was peripheral blood. These receptors were obtained from a woman aged 45 to 65 with acute or convalescent COVID-19. Both conserved end residues are part of each CDR3. D genes are given only for firm matches. Only some rows state a clone size, as once, few, many or a class for expanded clones.

J: TRBJ1-1; size: -; V: TRBV19; D: -; CDR3: CASSIGWGANTEAFF; DNA: TGTGCCAGTAGTATCGGTTGGGGCGCGAACACTGAAGCTTTCTTT
J: TRBJ1-1; size: -; V: TRBV6-5; D: -; CDR3: CASSYSRGVEAFF; DNA: TGTGCCAGCAGTTACTCGCGGGGCGTAGAAGCTTTCTTT
J: TRBJ1-1; size: -; V: TRBV25-1; D: -; CDR3: CASSGFRENTEAFF; DNA: TGTGCCAGCAGTGGATTCAGGGAGAACACTGAAGCTTTCTTT
J: TRBJ1-2; size: few; V: TRBV7-9; D: -; CDR3: CASSRGLSTNYGYTF; DNA: TGTGCCAGCAGCCGAGGACTTTCTACAAACTATGGCTACACCTTC
J: TRBJ2-7; size: once; V: TRBV28; D: TRBD2; CDR3: CASSSGGPVYEQYF; DNA: TGTGCCAGCAGTTCGGGGGGGCCGGTCTACGAGCAGTACTTC
J: TRBJ1-1; size: -; V: TRBV5-1; D: -; CDR3: CASRDGQANTEAFF; DNA: TGCGCCAGCAGGGACGGACAAGCGAACACTGAAGCTTTCTTT
J: TRBJ1-5; size: -; V: TRBV2; D: TRBD1; CDR3: CASSDIPRQGNSNQPQHF; DNA: TGTGCCAGCAGTGATATTCCCAGACAGGGCAATAGCAATCAGCCCCAGCATTTT
J: TRBJ2-1; size: -; V: TRBV19; D: TRBD2; CDR3: CASSTRTSGERNEQFF; DNA: TGTGCCAGTAGTACCCGGACTAGCGGGGAGAGGAATGAGCAGTTCTTC
J: TRBJ1-1; size: -; V: TRBV9; D: TRBD1; CDR3: CASSGDSWRDEAFF; DNA: TGTGCCAGCAGCGGGGACAGTTGGCGGGATGAAGCTTTCTTT
J: TRBJ1-6; size: few; V: TRBV28; D: -; CDR3: CASRRLPYNSPLHF; DNA: TGTGCCAGCAGGAGATTGCCCTATAATTCACCCCTCCACTTT
J: TRBJ1-5; size: -; V: TRBV6-2/TRBV6-3; D: -; CDR3: CASSLRVSNQPQHF; DNA: TGTGCCAGCAGTCTCAGGGTTAGCAATCAGCCCCAGCATTTT
J: TRBJ2-2; size: -; V: TRBV7-7; D: TRBD1; CDR3: CASSLTGVAGELFF; DNA: TGTGCTAGCAGCTTAACAGGGGTCGCCGGGGAGCTGTTTTTT
J: TRBJ1-2; size: -; V: TRBV27; D: TRBD1; CDR3: CASSYTGGQGYTF; DNA: TGTGCCAGCAGCTATACAGGGGGGCAGGGCTACACCTTC
J: TRBJ2-3; size: -; V: TRBV19; D: -; CDR3: CASSLPLATDTQYF; DNA: TGTGCCAGTAGTCTCCCACTAGCTACAGATACGCAGTATTTT
J: TRBJ1-1; size: -; V: TRBV28; D: -; CDR3: CASNPGQNTEAFF; DNA: TGTGCCAGCAACCCGGGACAGAACACTGAAGCTTTCTTT
J: TRBJ1-5; size: -; V: TRBV24-1; D: -; CDR3: CATSETKRGGSGNQPQHF; DNA: TGTGCCACCAGTGAAACGAAGAGGGGGGGCAGTGGCAATCAGCCCCAGCATTTT
J: TRBJ2-3; size: -; V: TRBV24-1; D: -; CDR3: CATSDSTGFPDTQYF; DNA: TGTGCCACCAGTGATTCTACAGGGTTTCCAGATACGCAGTATTTT
J: TRBJ1-6; size: -; V: TRBV25-1; D: -; CDR3: CASSERGGDNSPLHF; DNA: TGTGCCAGCAGTGAACGGGGAGGTGATAATTCACCCCTCCACTTT
J: TRBJ2-3; size: -; V: TRBV5-4; D: -; CDR3: CASSLAAGAGRLTDTQYF; DNA: TGTGCCAGCAGCTTGGCCGCCGGGGCGGGGCGACTCACAGATACGCAGTATTTT
J: TRBJ2-2; size: -; V: TRBV19; D: -; CDR3: CASSIDLFSGVTGELFF; DNA: TGTGCCAGTAGTATTGATCTCTTCTCGGGAGTCACCGGGGAGCTGTTTTTT
J: TRBJ1-1; size: -; V: TRBV12-3/TRBV12-4; D: -; CDR3: CASSPSMAPEAFF; DNA: TGTGCCAGCAGCCCCTCGATGGCCCCTGAAGCTTTCTTT
J: TRBJ2-1; size: -; V: TRBV6-2/TRBV6-3; D: TRBD2; CDR3: CASSSPGTSGVYNEQFF; DNA: TGTGCCAGCAGTTCTCCCGGGACTAGCGGGGTCTACAATGAGCAGTTCTTC
J: TRBJ1-1; size: few; V: TRBV28; D: -; CDR3: CASSWSTEAFF; DNA: TGTGCCAGCAGTTGGAGCACTGAAGCTTTCTTT
J: TRBJ1-1; size: -; V: TRBV9; D: -; CDR3: CASSVLGRGNTEAFF; DNA: TGTGCCAGCAGCGTTTTGGGTCGGGGAAACACTGAAGCTTTCTTT
J: TRBJ2-3; size: -; V: TRBV5-1; D: -; CDR3: CASSSGTLTDTQYF; DNA: TGCGCCAGCAGCTCAGGGACTCTCACAGATACGCAGTATTTT
J: TRBJ1-1; size: -; V: TRBV30; D: -; CDR3: CAWTGGMNTEAFF; DNA: TGTGCCTGGACTGGGGGGATGAACACTGAAGCTTTCTTT
J: TRBJ1-6; size: few; V: TRBV18; D: -; CDR3: CASSPQSPGQNNSPLHF; DNA: TGTGCCAGCTCACCACAATCCCCGGGACAAAATAATTCACCCCTCCACTTT
J: TRBJ2-3; size: -; V: TRBV5-4; D: -; CDR3: CASSLASDSTPRVTQYF; DNA: TGTGCCAGCAGCTTGGCAAGTGACTCCACGCCCCGTGTCACGCAGTATTTT
J: TRBJ2-1; size: -; V: TRBV6-2/TRBV6-3; D: -; CDR3: CASSALRGAYEQFF; DNA: TGTGCCAGCAGTGCCCTCCGGGGTGCGTATGAGCAGTTCTTC
J: TRBJ1-2; size: -; V: TRBV7-3; D: -; CDR3: CASSLTGGNGYTF; DNA: TGTGCCAGCAGCTTAACTGGGGGCAATGGCTACACCTTC
J: TRBJ1-2; size: -; V: TRBV30; D: TRBD1; CDR3: CAWSSSGTVGYGYTF; DNA: TGTGCCTGGAGTTCCTCCGGGACAGTGGGGTATGGCTACACCTTC
J: TRBJ1-1; size: -; V: TRBV6-5; D: -; CDR3: CASSSRQRNTEAFF; DNA: TGTGCCAGCAGTTCCAGACAGCGGAACACTGAAGCTTTCTTT
J: TRBJ1-1; size: -; V: TRBV3-1/TRBV3-2; D: -; CDR3: CASSQPGENTEAFF; DNA: TGTGCCAGCAGCCAACCCGGAGAGAACACTGAAGCTTTCTTT